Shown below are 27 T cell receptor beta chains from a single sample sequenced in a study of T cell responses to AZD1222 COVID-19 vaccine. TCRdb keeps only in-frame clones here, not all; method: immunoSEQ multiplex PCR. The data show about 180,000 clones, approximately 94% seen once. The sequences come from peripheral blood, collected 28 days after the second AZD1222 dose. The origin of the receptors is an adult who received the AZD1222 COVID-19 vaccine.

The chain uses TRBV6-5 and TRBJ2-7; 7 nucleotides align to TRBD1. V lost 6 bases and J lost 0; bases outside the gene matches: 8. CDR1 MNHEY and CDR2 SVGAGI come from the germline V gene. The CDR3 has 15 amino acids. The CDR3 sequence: CASSRQGPSSYEQYF. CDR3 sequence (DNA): TGTGCCAGCAGCCGACAGGGCCCAAGCTCCTACGAGCAGTACTTC.

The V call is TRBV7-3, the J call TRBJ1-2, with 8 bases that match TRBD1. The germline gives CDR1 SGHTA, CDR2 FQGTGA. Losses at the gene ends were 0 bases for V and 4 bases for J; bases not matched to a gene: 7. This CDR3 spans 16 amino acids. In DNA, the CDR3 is TGTGCCAGCAGCTTAACGCAACAGGGGGGGTTCTATGGCTACACCTTC. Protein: CASSLTQQGGFYGYTF.

Here the CDR3 DNA reads TGTGCCAGCAGTTACCCTGGCGACAGGGGACTCTATGGCTACACCTTC. This translates into CASSYPGDRGLYGYTF. This rearrangement joins TRBV6-5 to TRBJ1-2; the match to TRBD1 covers 8 bases. With 2 bases clipped from V and 4 bases from J, the junction kept 9 bases outside the gene matches. The CDR3 has 16 residues. Germline V gives CDR1 MNHEY, CDR2 SVGAGI.

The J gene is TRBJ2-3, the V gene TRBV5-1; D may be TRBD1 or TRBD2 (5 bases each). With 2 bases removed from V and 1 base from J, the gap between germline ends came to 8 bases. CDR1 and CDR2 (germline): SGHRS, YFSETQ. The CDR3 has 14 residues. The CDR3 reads CASSLTGRTDTQYF. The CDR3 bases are TGCGCCAGCAGCTTAACGGGACGCACAGATACGCAGTATTTT.

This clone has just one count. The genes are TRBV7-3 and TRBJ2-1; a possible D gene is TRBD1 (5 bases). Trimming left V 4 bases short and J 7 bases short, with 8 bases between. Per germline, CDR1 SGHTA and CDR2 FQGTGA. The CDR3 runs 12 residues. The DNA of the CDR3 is TGTGCCAGCAGCTCGCAGGGAAATGAGCAGTTCTTC. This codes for CASSSQGNEQFF.

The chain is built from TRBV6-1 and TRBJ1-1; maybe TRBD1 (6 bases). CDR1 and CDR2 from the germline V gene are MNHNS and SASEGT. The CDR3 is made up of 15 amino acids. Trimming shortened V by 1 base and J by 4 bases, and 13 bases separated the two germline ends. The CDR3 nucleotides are TGTGCCAGCAGTGAAGGGGGGGGCCGGATCACTGAAGCTTTCTTT. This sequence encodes CASSEGGGRITEAFF.

CDR3 loop: CASSYSPDSSGTQYF. For the CDR3, the DNA is TGTGCCAGCAGTTACTCCCCGGACAGTTCGGGGACCCAGTACTTC. The V call is TRBV6-5, the J call TRBJ2-5, with TRBD1 as a possible D gene (6 bases). The CDR3 has 15 amino acids. Trimming left V 0 bases short and J 7 bases short, with 15 bases between. The germline gives CDR1 MNHEY, CDR2 SVGAGI.

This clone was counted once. The CDR3 region has the DNA TGCGCCAGCAGCCAAGATGAGGATGGCTACACCTTC. It yields the protein CASSQDEDGYTF. V and J are TRBV4-1 and TRBJ1-2; no firm D call. V was shortened by 0 bases and J by 6 bases, with 5 bases between the two germline ends. The V gene's germline CDR1 is MGHRA and CDR2 YSYEKL. This CDR3 region has 12 residues.

The DNA for the CDR3 is TGTGCCAGCTCACCAAGCGGGGGTTATCAGCCCCAGCATTTT. It is translated as CASSPSGGYQPQHF. This rearrangement joins TRBV18 to TRBJ1-5; D perhaps matches TRBD1 (5 bases). Germline CDR1 is KGHSH and CDR2 is LQKENI. The V and J ends lost 2 bases and 5 bases respectively, with 10 bases between them. CDR3 length: 14 residues.

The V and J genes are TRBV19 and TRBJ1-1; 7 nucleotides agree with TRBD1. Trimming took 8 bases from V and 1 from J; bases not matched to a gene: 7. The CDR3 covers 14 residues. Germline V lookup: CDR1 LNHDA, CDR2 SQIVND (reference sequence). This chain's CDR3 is CASVWTGTNTEAFF. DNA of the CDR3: TGTGCCAGTGTGTGGACAGGAACGAACACTGAAGCTTTCTTT.

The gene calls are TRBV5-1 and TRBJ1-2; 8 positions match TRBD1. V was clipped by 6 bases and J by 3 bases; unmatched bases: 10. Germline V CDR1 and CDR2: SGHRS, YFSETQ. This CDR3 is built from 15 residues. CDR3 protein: CASKAGGARDYGYTF. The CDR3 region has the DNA TGCGCCAGCAAAGCAGGGGGCGCACGGGACTATGGCTACACCTTC.

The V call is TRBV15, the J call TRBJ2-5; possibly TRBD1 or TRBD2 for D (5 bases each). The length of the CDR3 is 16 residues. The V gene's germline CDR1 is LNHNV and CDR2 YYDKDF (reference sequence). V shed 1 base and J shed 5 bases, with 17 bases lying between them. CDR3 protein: CATSRGDRRNPETQYF. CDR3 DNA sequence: TGTGCCACCAGCAGAGGGGACCGACGGAACCCCGAGACCCAGTACTTC.

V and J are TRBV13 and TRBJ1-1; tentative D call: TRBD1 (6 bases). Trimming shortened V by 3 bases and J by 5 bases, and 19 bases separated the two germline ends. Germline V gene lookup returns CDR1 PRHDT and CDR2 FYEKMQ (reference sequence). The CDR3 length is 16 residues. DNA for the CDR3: TGTGCCAGCAGCTTGACAGGCAATACTGCAGGGACTGAAGCTTTCTTT. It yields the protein CASSLTGNTAGTEAFF.

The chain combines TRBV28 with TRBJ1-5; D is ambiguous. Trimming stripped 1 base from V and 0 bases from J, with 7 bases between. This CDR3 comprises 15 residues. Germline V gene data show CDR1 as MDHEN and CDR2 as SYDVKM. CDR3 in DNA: TGTGCCAGCAGTTTATATAGGGATAGCAATCAGCCCCAGCATTTT. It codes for CASSLYRDSNQPQHF.

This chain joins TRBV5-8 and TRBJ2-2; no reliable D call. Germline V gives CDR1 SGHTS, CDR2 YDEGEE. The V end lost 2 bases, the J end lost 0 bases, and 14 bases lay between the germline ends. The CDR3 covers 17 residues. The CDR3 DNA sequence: TGTGCCAGCAGCTTTGCCACCATAGCCCCGAACACCGGGGAGCTGTTTTTT. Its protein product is CASSFATIAPNTGELFF.

CDR3 in amino acids: CASSLVWENTEAFF. For the CDR3, the DNA is TGTGCCAGCAGCTTAGTATGGGAGAACACTGAAGCTTTCTTT. The chain is built from TRBV7-2 and TRBJ1-1; no clear D gene. Germline V CDR1 and CDR2: SGHTA, FQGNSA. The ends were cut back, 1 base at V and 1 base at J, with 7 bases in the middle. The CDR3 consists of 14 residues.

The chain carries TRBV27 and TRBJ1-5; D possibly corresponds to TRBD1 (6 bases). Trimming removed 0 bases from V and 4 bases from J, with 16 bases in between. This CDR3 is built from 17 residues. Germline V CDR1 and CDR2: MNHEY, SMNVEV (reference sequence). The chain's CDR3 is CASSLSRFRGLNQPQHF. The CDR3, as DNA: TGTGCCAGCAGTTTATCGAGATTCAGGGGCCTTAATCAGCCCCAGCATTTT.

This CDR3 is CASSKQGGAYNSPLHF. In nucleotides, the CDR3 is TGTGCCAGCAGTAAACAGGGGGGCGCCTATAATTCACCCCTCCACTTT. The chain employs TRBV7-6 and TRBJ1-6, with 8 nucleotides matching TRBD1. V lost 6 bases to trimming and J lost 2 bases; unmatched junction nucleotides: 6. This CDR3 contains 16 residues. The germline CDR1 and CDR2 sequences are SGHVS and FNYEAQ.

The CDR3 spells CAWSTGGNTEAFF. CDR3 nucleotides: TGTGCCTGGAGTACAGGGGGTAACACTGAAGCTTTCTTT. The chain links TRBV30 to TRBJ1-1, with 8 bases that match TRBD1. V was pared by 2 bases and J by 2 bases, with 1 base of the junction left unmatched. Per germline, CDR1 GTSNPN and CDR2 SVGIG (reference sequence). The CDR3 is 13 amino acids. Variable domain in full (rest from reference TRBV30 and TRBJ1-1): SQTIHQWPATLVQPVGSPLSLECTVEGTSNPNLYWYRQAAGRGLQLLFYSVGIGQISSEVPQNLSASRPQDRQFILSSKKLLLSDSGFYLCAWSTGGNTEAFFGQGTRLTVV.

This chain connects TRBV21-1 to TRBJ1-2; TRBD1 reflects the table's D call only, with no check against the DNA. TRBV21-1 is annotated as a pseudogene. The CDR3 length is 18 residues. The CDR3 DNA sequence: TGTGCCAGCAGCAAAGAAGGGCGTTCCTCCGGAAGGGGGTATGGCTACACCTTC. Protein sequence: CASSKEGRSSGRGYGYTF.

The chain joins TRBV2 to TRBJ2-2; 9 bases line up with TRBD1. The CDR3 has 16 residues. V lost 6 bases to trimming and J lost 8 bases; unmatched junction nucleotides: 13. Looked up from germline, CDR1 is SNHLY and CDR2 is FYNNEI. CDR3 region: CASRETGGVGKGELFF. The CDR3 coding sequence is TGTGCCAGCAGAGAGACAGGGGGAGTTGGTAAAGGGGAGCTGTTTTTT.

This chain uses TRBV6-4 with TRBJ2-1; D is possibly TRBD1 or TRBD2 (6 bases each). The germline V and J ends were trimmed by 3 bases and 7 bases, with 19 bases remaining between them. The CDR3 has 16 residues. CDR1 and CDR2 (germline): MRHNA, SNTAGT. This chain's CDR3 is CASSDIRGLGGNEQFF. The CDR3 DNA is TGTGCCAGCAGTGATATCAGGGGACTTGGGGGGAATGAGCAGTTCTTC.

The CDR3 region has the DNA TGTGCCAGCAGCTTAGCGGGACAGCCCATGAGCTACACCTTC. Residues: CASSLAGQPMSYTF. V and J are TRBV7-2 and TRBJ1-2; 7 bases align to TRBD1. The CDR3 loop spans 14 amino acids. Trimming took 0 bases from V and 9 from J; bases not matched to a gene: 7. Germline V gene lookup returns CDR1 SGHTA and CDR2 FQGNSA.

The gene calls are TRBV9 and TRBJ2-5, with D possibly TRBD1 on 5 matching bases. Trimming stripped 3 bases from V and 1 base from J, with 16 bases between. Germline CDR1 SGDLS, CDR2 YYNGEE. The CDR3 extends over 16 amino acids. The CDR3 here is CASSGGLGQGQETQYF. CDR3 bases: TGTGCCAGCAGCGGAGGCCTTGGGCAGGGCCAAGAGACCCAGTACTTC.

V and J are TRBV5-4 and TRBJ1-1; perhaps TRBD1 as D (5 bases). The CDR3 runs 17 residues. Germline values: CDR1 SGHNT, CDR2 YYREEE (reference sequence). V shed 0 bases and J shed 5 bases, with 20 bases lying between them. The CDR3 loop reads CASSLEAGSKRWTEAFF. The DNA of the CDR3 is TGTGCCAGCAGCTTGGAAGCAGGGTCTAAACGATGGACTGAAGCTTTCTTT.

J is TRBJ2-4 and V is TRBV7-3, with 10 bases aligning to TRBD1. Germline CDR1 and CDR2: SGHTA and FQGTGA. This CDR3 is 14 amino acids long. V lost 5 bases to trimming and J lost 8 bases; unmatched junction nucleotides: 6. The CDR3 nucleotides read TGTGCCAGCAGCCAGGGACAGGGGCGGGACATTCAGTACTTC. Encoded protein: CASSQGQGRDIQYF.

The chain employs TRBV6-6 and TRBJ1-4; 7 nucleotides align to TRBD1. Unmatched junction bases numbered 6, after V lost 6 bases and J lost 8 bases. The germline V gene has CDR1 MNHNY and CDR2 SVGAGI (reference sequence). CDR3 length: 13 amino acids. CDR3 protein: CASRLDRVEKLFF. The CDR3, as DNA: TGTGCCAGCAGACTCGACAGGGTGGAAAAACTGTTTTTT.